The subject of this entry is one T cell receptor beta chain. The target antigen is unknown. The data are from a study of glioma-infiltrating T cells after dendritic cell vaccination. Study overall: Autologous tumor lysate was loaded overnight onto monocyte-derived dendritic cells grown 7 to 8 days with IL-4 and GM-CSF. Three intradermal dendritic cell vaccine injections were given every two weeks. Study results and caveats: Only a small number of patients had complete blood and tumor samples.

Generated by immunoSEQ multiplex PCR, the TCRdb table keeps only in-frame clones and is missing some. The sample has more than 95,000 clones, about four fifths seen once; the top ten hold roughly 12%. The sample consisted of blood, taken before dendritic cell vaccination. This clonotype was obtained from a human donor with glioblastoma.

Written as DNA, the CDR3 is TGTGCCAGCAGTGACGATCGGACAGGGGGCGCGGATGAGCAGTTCTTC. Its protein product is CASSDDRTGGADEQFF. This chain joins TRBV25-1 and TRBJ2-1, with 11 bases aligning to TRBD1. Trimming at V came to 3 bases and at J to 8 bases, leaving 9 bases not matched to a gene. Germline V gene data show CDR1 as MGHDK and CDR2 as SYGVNS. The CDR3 has 16 residues. The entire variable domain, with the rest obtained from reference TRBV25-1 and TRBJ2-1, is as follows: EADIYQTPRYLVIGTGKKITLECSQTMGHDKMYWYQQDPGMELHLIHYSYGVNSTEKGDLSSESTVSRIRTEHFPLTLESARPSHTSQYLCASSDDRTGGADEQFFGPGTRLTVL.